These 15 T cell receptor beta chains were all obtained from the same sample, sequenced in a study of cytomegalovirus exposure and HLA in healthy donors. Clones were read by immunoSEQ multiplex PCR, and TCRdb kept only the in-frame ones, dropping some. The data contain some 130,000 clones, about 86% of them singletons. Sequences were obtained from PBMCs. Every receptor here comes from a young man in good health and CMV-seronegative.

The V call is TRBV7-9, the J call TRBJ2-7; TRBD1 matches 9 bases. Trimming cost V 7 bases and J 6 bases; bases outside gene matches: 10. CDR1 is SEHNR and CDR2 is FQNEAQ in the germline V gene (reference sequence). CDR3 length equals 14 residues. CDR3 coding DNA: TGTGCCAGCACCTTCTATTTGACAGGGGGCGAGCAGTACTTC. Amino acids: CASTFYLTGGEQYF. The whole variable domain, remainder taken from reference TRBV7-9 and TRBJ2-7, is DTGVSQNPRHKITKRGQNVTFRCDPISEHNRLYWYRQTLGQGPEFLTYFQNEAQLEKSRLLSDRFSAERPKGSFSTLEIQRTEQGDSAMYLCASTFYLTGGEQYFGPGTRLTVT.

The chain carries TRBV5-1 and TRBJ2-3, with D unresolved. V was clipped by 5 bases and J by 0 bases, with 13 bases between them. The CDR3 runs 15 residues. Germline CDR1 and CDR2: SGHRS and YFSETQ. Here the CDR3 DNA reads TGCGCCAGCAGGTCTGGTGAGACTAGCACAGATACGCAGTATTTT. Its translation: CASRSGETSTDTQYF.

V is TRBV15 and J is TRBJ2-7; perhaps TRBD2 as D (5 bases). This CDR3 contains 15 residues. Germline assignment: CDR1 LNHNV and CDR2 YYDKDF (reference sequence). Between the trimmed V and J ends, which lost 1 base and 0 bases, there was a span of 10 bases. CDR3 coding DNA: TGTGCCACCAGCAGAGTGAGAGGGAGCTCCTACGAGCAGTACTTC. This encodes CATSRVRGSSYEQYF.

V is TRBV4-3 and J is TRBJ2-1; D remains unclear. The CDR3 sequence is 14 residues long. V lost 0 bases and J lost 7, with 10 bases in between. CDR1 is LGHNA, CDR2 YSLEER, per germline. CDR3: CASSQDWRKNEQFF. The DNA of the CDR3 is TGCGCCAGCAGCCAAGATTGGCGGAAAAATGAGCAGTTCTTC.

V gene TRBV4-1 combines with J gene TRBJ1-1; D remains unclear. The V gene's germline CDR1 is MGHRA and CDR2 YSYEKL. The V and J ends lost 0 bases and 4 bases respectively, with 12 bases between them. The CDR3 totals 15 residues. CDR3 nucleotide sequence: TGCGCCAGCAGCCAAGAACAGAGCGGGGTCACTGAAGCTTTCTTT. Translated, it gives CASSQEQSGVTEAFF.

The J gene is TRBJ2-3, the V gene TRBV13; maybe TRBD2 (6 bases). V was pared by 4 bases and J by 7 bases, with 15 bases between. Germline loops: CDR1 PRHDT, CDR2 FYEKMQ (reference sequence). The CDR3 contains 14 residues. DNA of the CDR3: TGTGCCAGCAGCTCCCTAGAGGGGAGGTATACGCAGTATTTT. It encodes CASSSLEGRYTQYF.

Details on this clone: The junction does not match germline at one end; this may be a read error. V is TRBV6-1 and J is TRBJ1-2; 8 nucleotides agree with TRBD1. CDR3 length: 13 residues. Germline-derived CDR1 and CDR2 are MNHNS and SASEGT. DNA for the CDR3: TGTGCCAGCAGTGAATGGGACAGGCCCTTATCGATCTTC. It codes for CASSEWDRPLSIF.

V is TRBV6-6 and J is TRBJ1-1; D gene ambiguous. V lost 8 bases and J lost 4, with 17 bases in between. Germline CDR1 reads MNHNY; CDR2 reads SVGAGI (reference sequence). The CDR3 runs 14 residues. For the CDR3, the DNA is TGTGCCAGCCATCCGTTGGCAGGCAGCACTGAAGCTTTCTTT. Translated, it gives CASHPLAGSTEAFF.

The gene calls are TRBV6-1 and TRBJ2-2; D is unresolved. The length of the CDR3 is 14 residues. Germline V lookup: CDR1 MNHNS, CDR2 SASEGT. Trimming stripped 5 bases from V and 1 base from J, with 8 bases between. CDR3 DNA: TGTGCCAGCAGTTTATCCGGGAACACCGGGGAGCTGTTTTTT. It encodes CASSLSGNTGELFF.

The chain carries TRBV11-2 and TRBJ2-2; 15 bases line up with TRBD2. CDR3 length: 17 residues. Germline loops: CDR1 SGHAT, CDR2 FQNNGV. V trimming: 5 bases; J trimming: 7 bases; junction bases outside the gene matches: 8. CDR3 loop: CASSRLGLAGGGGELFF. As DNA, the CDR3 is TGTGCCAGCAGCCGCCTGGGACTAGCGGGAGGCGGCGGGGAGCTGTTTTTT.

CDR3 nucleotides: TGCGCCAGCAGCCACGGCGGGACAGGATCGGAGCAGTACTTC. Translation gives CASSHGGTGSEQYF. This chain uses TRBV4-3 with TRBJ2-7; 8 bases match TRBD1. The J segment lost 7 bases and the V segment lost 3 bases, leaving 8 bases of the junction unmatched. The germline CDR1 and CDR2 sequences are LGHNA and YSLEER. The CDR3 is 14 amino acids.

This chain links TRBV19 with TRBJ2-2; no definite D call. The CDR3 spans 15 residues. V lost 5 bases and J 4 bases, leaving 14 bases between the germline ends. Germline V gene lookup returns CDR1 LNHDA and CDR2 SQIVND (reference sequence). CDR3 amino acids: CASSSTSLTTGELFF. Written as DNA, the CDR3 is TGTGCCAGTAGTTCAACCTCTCTAACCACCGGGGAGCTGTTTTTT.

The chain employs TRBV19 and TRBJ2-7; TRBD1 agrees at 8 bases. The trim removed 5 bases at V and 0 bases at J, leaving 6 bases unmatched. This CDR3 comprises 15 residues. CDR1 and CDR2 from the germline V gene are LNHDA and SQIVND (reference sequence). CDR3: CASSLRTGSSYEQYF. The CDR3 nucleotides are TGTGCCAGTAGTTTAAGGACAGGGAGCTCCTACGAGCAGTACTTC.

In nucleotides, the CDR3 is TGTGCCTGTACAACTCCCTTAAAGACAATCGAGCAGTTCTTC. Protein sequence: CACTTPLKTIEQFF. The V call is TRBV28, the J call TRBJ2-1, with unresolved D. Trimming removed 11 bases at V and 10 bases at J, with 24 bases between. In germline, CDR1 is MDHEN, CDR2 SYDVKM. The CDR3 covers 14 residues.

Notes on this clone: The sample has other DNA sequences that encode this CDR3 too. The chain is built from TRBV5-1 and TRBJ1-1, with D hard to call. CDR1 and CDR2 (germline): SGHRS, YFSETQ. CDR3 length: 14 amino acids. Trimming left V 0 bases short and J 0 bases short, with 6 bases between. In DNA, the CDR3 is TGCGCCAGCAGCTTGGGAGGGCTGAACACTGAAGCTTTCTTT. The encoded protein is CASSLGGLNTEAFF.